A single sample is the source of the 4 T cell receptor beta chains below, sequenced in a study of shared clonotypes between healthy human individuals. Naive-designated CD8 cells lacked CD45RO, were positively enriched for CCR7, and omitted terminally differentiated effector memory CD45RA+ cells. TCRdb's table, derived via immunoSEQ multiplex PCR, lists solely in-frame clones and lacks some. The sample has 2 million to 2.5 million clones, around 93% seen once. The sample comprised naive CD8+ T cells from PBMCs. The receptors derive from a man younger than 35 in good health. Some clones in this sample may be carry-over from other donors' samples.

In nucleotides, the CDR3 is TGTGCCAGCAGTCTGGCCCTCACACTAGCGGGAGAGGGGGAGCAGTACTTC. It specifies CASSLALTLAGEGEQYF. V and J are TRBV27 and TRBJ2-7; 11 bases are a match to TRBD2. V was pared by 5 bases and J by 7 bases, with 16 bases of the junction left unmatched. CDR3 length: 17 amino acids. CDR1 is MNHEY, CDR2 SMNVEV, per germline (reference sequence).

The DNA of the CDR3 is TGTGCCAGCAGTTACTCAGGGTTATTGAACACTGAAGCTTTCTTT. Translation: CASSYSGLLNTEAFF. The chain uses TRBV6-5 and TRBJ1-1; D is undetermined. Trimming pared 0 bases from V and 0 bases from J, leaving 8 bases between. Germline V gene lookup returns CDR1 MNHEY and CDR2 SVGAGI. CDR3 length: 15 residues.

V and J are TRBV4-3 and TRBJ2-7; a weak D match, TRBD1 (5 bases). The CDR3 loop spans 16 amino acids. Trimming stripped 0 bases from V and 5 bases from J, with 17 bases between. Germline CDR1 reads LGHNA; CDR2 reads YSLEER. CDR3 amino acids: CASSQEGFQPRDEQYF. The CDR3 region has the DNA TGCGCCAGCAGCCAAGAAGGCTTCCAGCCCAGGGACGAGCAGTACTTC.

Worth noting for this clone: Other DNA sequences from this sample encode an identical CDR3 as well. CDR3 nucleotide sequence: TGTGCCAGCAGCGTAGCGGGAGACCCCTACGAGCAGTACTTC. Translated, it gives CASSVAGDPYEQYF. The V and J genes are TRBV9 and TRBJ2-7; the D gene is possibly TRBD2 (6 bases). The CDR3 runs to 14 residues. Germline V gene sequence: CDR1 SGDLS, CDR2 YYNGEE. The germline V and J ends were trimmed by 0 bases and 2 bases, with 9 bases remaining between them.